This TCR beta chain was documented in a study of Ad26.COV2.S vaccination and SARS-CoV-2 variants. The study, taken as a whole, reports: Spike-specific TCR breadth was greater after Ad26.COV2.S than placebo. The analyses of TCR breadth and depth may have understated the size of total T cell responses. A substantial breadth of spike-specific CD8+ and CD4+ T cell responses after vaccination has been reported. Researchers reported similar non-spike TCR breadth in vaccine and placebo recipients.

This clone was observed a single time. Its matching antigen is unknown. The CDR3 has 13 residues. Germline CDR1 MDHEN, CDR2 SYDVKM. The ends were cut back, 6 bases at V and 7 bases at J, with 15 bases in the middle. Profiled with immunoSEQ multiplex PCR; TCRdb holds only in-frame clones, not every one. The sample holds over 110,000 clones; roughly 85% are singletons and the top ten take 4.5% to 6%. The V call is TRBV28, the J call TRBJ1-1; D not certain. The receptor was derived from a human donor who had recovered from COVID-19. The material sequenced was peripheral blood, taken after recovery from COVID-19. CDR3 bases: TGTGCCAGCAGCATACCGGCCCCGGGTGAAGCTTTCTTT. Translating gives CASSIPAPGEAFF.